The 27 T cell receptor beta chains below all came from one sample that was sequenced in a study of Ad26.COV2.S vaccination and SARS-CoV-2 variants. Clones were read by immunoSEQ multiplex PCR, and TCRdb kept only the in-frame ones, dropping some. The sample carries about 350,000 clones, 85% recorded once. Treatment noted: some 20 received Ad26.COV2.S at low or high dose, single or two shots; roughly 5 received placebo; per-sample allocation not given. Collection of samples fell on day 63 after the first vaccine or placebo injection. The sequencing here drew on peripheral blood, taken in a trial of Ad26.COV2.S vaccine versus placebo. The receptors here all came from a person aged 18 to 59 who received the Ad26.COV2.S COVID-19 vaccine or a placebo.

A remark on this clone: The sample holds other DNA sequences that translate to the same CDR3. This sequence joins TRBV27 and TRBJ1-5; D unresolved. The germline V gene has CDR1 MNHEY and CDR2 SMNVEV (reference sequence). The V end lost 2 bases, the J end lost 4 bases, and 6 bases lay between the germline ends. CDR3 length equals 13 residues. This chain's CDR3 is CASSLARNQPQHF. The CDR3 bases are TGTGCCAGCAGTTTAGCGCGTAATCAGCCCCAGCATTTT.

The chain couples TRBV27 to TRBJ2-3, with TRBD2 matching 9 bases. Germline V gene sequence: CDR1 MNHEY, CDR2 SMNVEV (reference sequence). The CDR3 has 15 residues. J lost 1 base, V lost 7 bases, and 6 bases had no gene match. The CDR3 spells CASISASGGTDTQYF. In nucleotides, the CDR3 is TGTGCCAGCATATCGGCTAGCGGGGGCACAGATACGCAGTATTTT.

This clone turned up a few times. V gene TRBV2 combines with J gene TRBJ2-3; D might be TRBD2 (6 bases). The CDR3 is made up of 17 amino acids. Germline V CDR1 and CDR2: SNHLY, FYNNEI. Trimming left V 5 bases short and J 0 bases short, with 18 bases between. CDR3 region: CASSSPVFGTSTDTQYF. The CDR3 nucleotides are TGTGCCAGCAGTTCCCCAGTTTTTGGGACTAGCACAGATACGCAGTATTTT.

The V gene is TRBV28, the J gene TRBJ1-4, with 7 bases aligning to TRBD1. Looked up from germline, CDR1 is MDHEN and CDR2 is SYDVKM. The length of the CDR3 is 16 residues. The V and J ends lost 5 bases and 6 bases, in that order; junction bases with no gene match: 12. The CDR3 DNA reads as TGTGCCAGCAGTCGTCACCGGGACAGAGAAGATGAAAAACTGTTTTTT. Its protein is CASSRHRDREDEKLFF.

The V and J genes are TRBV5-6 and TRBJ2-7, with 8 positions matching TRBD1. V shed 2 bases, J shed 5 bases, and the junction held 9 bases outside the gene matches. The CDR3 loop spans 15 amino acids. The germline V gene encodes CDR1 SGHDT and CDR2 YYEEEE. The CDR3 sequence is CASSFGQGRRDEQYF. As DNA, the CDR3 is TGTGCCAGCAGCTTCGGACAGGGAAGGCGGGACGAGCAGTACTTC.

V usage is TRBV4-1 and J usage is TRBJ2-5, with D perhaps being TRBD1 or TRBD2 (6 bases each). The germline V gene has CDR1 MGHRA and CDR2 YSYEKL. Trimming cost V 2 bases and J 5 bases, with 15 bases left between them. This CDR3 has 15 amino acids. CDR3 region: CASSQTLGGRETQYF. CDR3 bases: TGCGCCAGCAGCCAAACCCTGGGGGGCCGGGAGACCCAGTACTTC.

This rearrangement joins TRBV12-3 or TRBV12-4 to TRBJ2-2, with 8 positions matching TRBD2. V gave up 6 bases and J gave up 7 bases; unmatched junction bases: 4. There are 13 residues in the CDR3. This CDR3 reads CASRTAGGGELFF. The DNA for the CDR3 is TGTGCCAGCAGAACGGCGGGGGGCGGGGAGCTGTTTTTT.

The V call is TRBV19, the J call TRBJ1-1; possible D gene TRBD1, 5 bases. Germline V gene data show CDR1 as LNHDA and CDR2 as SQIVND (reference sequence). The CDR3 extends over 15 amino acids. Trimming cost V 2 bases and J 4 bases, with 14 bases left between them. Here the CDR3 DNA reads TGTGCCAGTAGTATACCTGCAGGGAAGGGCACTGAAGCTTTCTTT. The encoded protein is CASSIPAGKGTEAFF.

The rearrangement joins TRBV28 to TRBJ2-7; a weak D match, TRBD2 (7 bases). The CDR3 runs 17 residues. Trimming left V 8 bases short and J 1 base short, with 24 bases between. The germline V gene has CDR1 MDHEN and CDR2 SYDVKM. The CDR3 sequence: CASGGRQGRAKSYEQYF. Here the CDR3 DNA reads TGTGCCAGCGGGGGTAGGCAGGGGAGGGCCAAGTCCTACGAGCAGTACTTC.

This clone was counted between two and nine times. The V gene is TRBV5-4, the J gene TRBJ2-7, with 11 bases lining up with TRBD1. Germline CDR1 and CDR2: SGHNT and YYREEE (reference sequence). This CDR3 is 17 amino acids long. V was clipped by 2 bases and J by 0 bases; unmatched bases: 7. The chain's CDR3 is CASSFQTGTGGSYEQYF. CDR3 sequence (DNA): TGTGCCAGCAGCTTCCAAACCGGGACAGGGGGCTCCTACGAGCAGTACTTC. Combining the CDR3 with reference TRBV5-4 and TRBJ2-7 gives the whole variable domain ETGVTQSPTHLIKTRGQQVTLRCSSQSGHNTVSWYQQALGQGPQFIFQYYREEENGRGNFPPRFSGLQFPNYSSELNVNALELDDSALYLCASSFQTGTGGSYEQYFGPGTRLTVT.

The rearrangement joins TRBV2 to TRBJ2-7; D is uncertain. Germline V gives CDR1 SNHLY, CDR2 FYNNEI. V was clipped by 2 bases and J by 7 bases, with 9 bases between them. The CDR3 consists of 12 residues. The CDR3 DNA follows: TGTGCCAGCAGTGAACAGGCTAGGGAGCAGTACTTC. Amino acids: CASSEQAREQYF.

The J gene is TRBJ2-1, the V gene TRBV5-4, with 12 bases lining up with TRBD1. The trim removed 0 bases at V and 9 bases at J, leaving 4 bases unmatched. The CDR3 contains 15 residues. CDR1 SGHNT and CDR2 YYREEE come from the germline V gene (reference sequence). CDR3 loop: CASSLGDRGHFEQFF. The CDR3 DNA is TGTGCCAGCAGCTTGGGGGACAGGGGGCACTTTGAGCAGTTCTTC.

V gene TRBV5-5 combines with J gene TRBJ1-1, with a weak D call TRBD1 (5 bases). The CDR3 has 14 residues. V shed 4 bases and J shed 3 bases, with 13 bases lying between them. Per the germline V gene, CDR1 is SGHKS and CDR2 is YYEKEE (reference sequence). CDR3 in amino acids: CASSRLDRDTEAFF. CDR3 bases: TGTGCCAGCAGCAGGCTTGACAGAGACACTGAAGCTTTCTTT.

The chain carries TRBV18 and TRBJ2-7; a weak D match, TRBD1 (6 bases). V dropped 3 bases and J dropped 0 bases, with 9 bases sitting between them. This CDR3 spans 14 amino acids. Germline lookup yields CDR1 KGHSH and CDR2 LQKENI. The CDR3, as DNA: TGTGCCAGCTCACCCTCGACAGGCTCCTACGAGCAGTACTTC. Translation: CASSPSTGSYEQYF.

The genes are TRBV4-1 and TRBJ2-4; D gene unclear. Germline assignment: CDR1 MGHRA and CDR2 YSYEKL. Trimming cost V 0 bases and J 2 bases, with 14 bases left between them. This CDR3 has 17 residues. CDR3: CASSQDKGTRTKNIQYF. Written as DNA, the CDR3 is TGCGCCAGCAGCCAAGATAAAGGTACCAGGACCAAAAACATTCAGTACTTC.

This clone was counted once. The rearrangement joins TRBV18 to TRBJ1-5; unclear D gene. This CDR3 is 14 amino acids long. The V gene lost 0 bases and the J gene lost 6 bases, with 9 bases spanning the gap. Germline-derived CDR1 and CDR2 are KGHSH and LQKENI. The CDR3 sequence is CASSPPQTTQPQHF. As DNA, the CDR3 is TGTGCCAGCTCACCACCACAGACGACTCAGCCCCAGCATTTT.

CDR3 DNA: TGTGCCAGCAGTTTAGTCGACACAGATACGCAGTATTTT. Its translation: CASSLVDTDTQYF. The chain links TRBV28 to TRBJ2-3; D not resolved. Deletions cut 2 bases from V and 2 bases from J, with 5 bases between. The germline CDR1 and CDR2 sequences are MDHEN and SYDVKM. The CDR3 totals 13 residues.

The V and J genes are TRBV27 and TRBJ2-3, with TRBD2 matching over 8 bases. The V gene end was trimmed by 6 bases and the J gene end by 4 bases; junction bases not matched to a gene: 15. The CDR3 spans 17 residues. The germline V gene has CDR1 MNHEY and CDR2 SMNVEV (reference sequence). The CDR3: CASSGRKEREISDTQYF. CDR3 bases: TGTGCCAGCAGCGGCAGGAAGGAGCGGGAGATATCAGATACGCAGTATTTT.

This clone was observed a handful of times. V and J are TRBV19 and TRBJ1-5; D is unresolved. Germline loops: CDR1 LNHDA, CDR2 SQIVND (reference sequence). The length of the CDR3 is 13 residues. V shed 4 bases and J shed 3 bases, with 7 bases lying between them. In DNA, the CDR3 is TGTGCCAGTAGTAGTGACACCAATCAGCCCCAGCATTTT. Translating it yields CASSSDTNQPQHF.

The chain has TRBV15 and TRBJ2-7; TRBD2 matches 13 bases. Germline V lookup: CDR1 LNHNV, CDR2 YYDKDF (reference sequence). The CDR3 covers 13 residues. Unmatched junction bases numbered 4, after V lost 8 bases and J lost 6 bases. In DNA form, the CDR3 reads TGTGCCACCCGACTAGCGGGAGGTTCCGAGCAGTACTTC. Translation: CATRLAGGSEQYF.

V usage is TRBV6-1 and J usage is TRBJ2-1; D uncertain. V was pared by 2 bases and J by 8 bases, with 4 bases between. This CDR3 is built from 11 residues. Germline V gene data show CDR1 as MNHNS and CDR2 as SASEGT. This CDR3 is CASSEMHEQFF. The CDR3 DNA reads as TGTGCCAGCAGTGAAATGCATGAGCAGTTCTTC.

The chain has TRBV5-7 and TRBJ1-2; D perhaps matches TRBD1 (5 bases). TRBV5-7 is placed among ORFs of uncertain function. Trimming shortened V by 1 base and J by 5 bases, and 15 bases separated the two germline ends. This CDR3 comprises 15 residues. The CDR3 is CASSLSPGCFYGYTF. DNA of the CDR3: TGTGCCAGCAGCTTGTCCCCAGGGTGTTTTTATGGCTACACCTTC.

The rearrangement links TRBV30 to TRBJ2-3, with 8 bases that match TRBD1. V shed 2 bases and J 1 base; nucleotides not matched to a gene: 5. CDR1 and CDR2 from the germline V gene are GTSNPN and SVGIG (reference sequence). The CDR3 is made up of 15 amino acids. The CDR3 DNA is TGTGCCTGGAGTTCCATGGGACAGGGCACAGATACGCAGTATTTT. Residues: CAWSSMGQGTDTQYF.

The chain employs TRBV12-1 and TRBJ2-1; the table gives TRBD1 as D, unverified against the DNA. TRBV12-1 is assigned pseudogene status. CDR3 length equals 15 residues. The CDR3 spells CASSTFGQGDNEQFF. CDR3 coding DNA: TGTGCCAGCAGCACATTCGGACAGGGAGACAATGAGCAGTTCTTC.

This clone was found a few times. The gene calls are TRBV7-7 and TRBJ2-1, with 7 bases aligning to TRBD2. The CDR3 is made up of 15 amino acids. From germline, CDR1 is SSHAT and CDR2 FNYEAQ (reference sequence). V shed 1 base, J shed 8 bases, and the junction held 8 bases outside the gene matches. CDR3 sequence reads: CASSLDWGEGYEQFF. The CDR3 bases are TGTGCCAGCAGCTTAGATTGGGGGGAGGGTTATGAGCAGTTCTTC.

This chain connects TRBV9 to TRBJ2-2; tentative D call: TRBD1 (6 bases). The CDR3 is made up of 16 amino acids. Between the trimmed V and J ends, which lost 4 bases and 0 bases, there was a span of 13 bases. Germline CDR1 reads SGDLS; CDR2 reads YYNGEE. CDR3 in DNA: TGTGCCAGCAGCAGCAGGGGCCAATCGAACACCGGGGAGCTGTTTTTT. This translates into CASSSRGQSNTGELFF.

In this sample, this clone turned up a few times. V is TRBV3-1 (or the pseudogene TRBV3-2) and J is TRBJ1-2; TRBD1 is a possible D gene (5 bases). Germline V gene sequence: CDR1 LGHDT, CDR2 YNNKEL (reference sequence). V dropped 0 bases and J dropped 5 bases, with 10 bases sitting between them. The CDR3 length is 14 residues. CDR3 amino acids: CASSQDDSRYGYTF. CDR3 DNA sequence: TGTGCCAGCAGCCAAGATGACAGCAGATATGGCTACACCTTC.